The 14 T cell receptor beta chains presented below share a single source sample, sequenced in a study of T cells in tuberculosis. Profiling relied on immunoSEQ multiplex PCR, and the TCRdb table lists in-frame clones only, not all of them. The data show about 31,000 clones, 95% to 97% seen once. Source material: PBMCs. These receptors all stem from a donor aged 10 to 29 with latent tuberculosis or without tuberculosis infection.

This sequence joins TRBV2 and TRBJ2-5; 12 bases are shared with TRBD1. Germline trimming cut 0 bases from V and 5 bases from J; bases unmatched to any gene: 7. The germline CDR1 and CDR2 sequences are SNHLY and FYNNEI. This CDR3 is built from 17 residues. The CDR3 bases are TGTGCCAGCAGTGAAGCTGCGGGACAGGGGGCCGATGAGACCCAGTACTTC. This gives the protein CASSEAAGQGADETQYF.

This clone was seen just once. CDR3 amino acids: CASSQDWDRENQPQHF. The CDR3 coding sequence is TGTGCCAGCAGCCAAGATTGGGACAGGGAGAATCAGCCCCAGCATTTT. The chain couples TRBV4-2 to TRBJ1-5, with TRBD1 matching 9 bases. Germline CDR1 and CDR2: LGHNA and YNFKEQ. The CDR3 runs 16 residues. V was clipped by 0 bases and J by 4 bases; unmatched bases: 4.

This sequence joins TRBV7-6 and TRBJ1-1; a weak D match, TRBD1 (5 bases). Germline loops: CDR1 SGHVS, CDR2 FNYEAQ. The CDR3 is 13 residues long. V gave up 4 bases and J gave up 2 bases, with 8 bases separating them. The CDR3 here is CASSSDSNTEAFF. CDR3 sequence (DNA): TGTGCCAGCAGCTCCGACAGCAACACTGAAGCTTTCTTT.

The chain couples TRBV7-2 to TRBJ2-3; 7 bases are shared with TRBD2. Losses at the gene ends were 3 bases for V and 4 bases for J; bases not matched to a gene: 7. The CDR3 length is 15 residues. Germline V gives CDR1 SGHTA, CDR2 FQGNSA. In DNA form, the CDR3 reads TGTGCCAGCAGCTTGCGACCCCGGGGGGCAGATACGCAGTATTTT. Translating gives CASSLRPRGADTQYF.

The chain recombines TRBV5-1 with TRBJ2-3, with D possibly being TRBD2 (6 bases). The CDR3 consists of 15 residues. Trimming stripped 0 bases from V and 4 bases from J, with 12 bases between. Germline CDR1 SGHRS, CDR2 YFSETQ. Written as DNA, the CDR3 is TGCGCCAGCAGCTTGGAGAGGAGGGAGGCAGATACGCAGTATTTT. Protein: CASSLERREADTQYF.

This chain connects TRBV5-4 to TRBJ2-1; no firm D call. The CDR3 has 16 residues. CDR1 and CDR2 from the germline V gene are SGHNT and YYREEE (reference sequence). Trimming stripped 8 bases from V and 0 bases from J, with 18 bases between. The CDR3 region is CASSPPPLGSYNEQFF. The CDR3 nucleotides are TGTGCCAGTAGCCCTCCACCCCTCGGCTCCTACAATGAGCAGTTCTTC.

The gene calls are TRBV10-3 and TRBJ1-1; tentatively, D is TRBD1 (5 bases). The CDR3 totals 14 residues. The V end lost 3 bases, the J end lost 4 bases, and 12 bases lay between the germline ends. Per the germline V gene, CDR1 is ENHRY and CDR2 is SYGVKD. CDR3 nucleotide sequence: TGTGCCATCAGTGATGGAGGGAGGGGCACTGAAGCTTTCTTT. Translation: CAISDGGRGTEAFF.

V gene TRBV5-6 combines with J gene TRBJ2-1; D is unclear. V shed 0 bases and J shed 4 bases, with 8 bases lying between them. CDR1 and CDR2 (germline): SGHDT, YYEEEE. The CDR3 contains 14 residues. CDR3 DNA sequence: TGTGCCAGCAGCTTGGGGCTCTTATACAATGAGCAGTTCTTC. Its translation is CASSLGLLYNEQFF.

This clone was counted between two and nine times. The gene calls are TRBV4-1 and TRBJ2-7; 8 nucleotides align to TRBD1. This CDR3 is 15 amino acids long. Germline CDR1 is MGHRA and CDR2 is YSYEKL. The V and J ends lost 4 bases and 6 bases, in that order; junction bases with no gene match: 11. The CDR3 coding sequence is TGCGCCAGCAGCCCGAGTCCACAGGGGGACGGCGAGCAGTACTTC. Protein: CASSPSPQGDGEQYF.

For the CDR3, the DNA is TGCGCCAGCACACGCCTACCGGACAGGGCTACTGAAAAACTGTTTTTT. Its translation is CASTRLPDRATEKLFF. The chain has TRBV4-1 and TRBJ1-4, with 8 bases matching TRBD1. V lost 7 bases and J lost 7; bases outside the gene matches: 14. CDR1 and CDR2 from the germline V gene are MGHRA and YSYEKL. The CDR3 length is 16 residues.

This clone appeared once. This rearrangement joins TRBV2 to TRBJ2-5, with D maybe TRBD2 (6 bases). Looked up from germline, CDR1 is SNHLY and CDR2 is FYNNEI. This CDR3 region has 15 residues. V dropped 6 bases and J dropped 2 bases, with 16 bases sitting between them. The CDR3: CASRVDPAGQETQYF. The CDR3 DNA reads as TGTGCCAGCAGGGTTGACCCTGCGGGGCAAGAGACCCAGTACTTC. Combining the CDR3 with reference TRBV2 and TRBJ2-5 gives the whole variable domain EPEVTQTPSHQVTQMGQEVILRCVPISNHLYFYWYRQILGQKVEFLVSFYNNEISEKSEIFDDQFSVERPDGSNFTLKIRSTKLEDSAMYFCASRVDPAGQETQYFGPGTRLLVL.

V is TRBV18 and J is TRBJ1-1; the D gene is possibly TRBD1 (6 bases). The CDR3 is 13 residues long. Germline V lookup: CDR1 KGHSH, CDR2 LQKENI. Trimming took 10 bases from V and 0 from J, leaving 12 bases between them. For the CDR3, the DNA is TGTGCCACTCGGACAGCCCTGAACACTGAAGCTTTCTTT. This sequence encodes CATRTALNTEAFF.

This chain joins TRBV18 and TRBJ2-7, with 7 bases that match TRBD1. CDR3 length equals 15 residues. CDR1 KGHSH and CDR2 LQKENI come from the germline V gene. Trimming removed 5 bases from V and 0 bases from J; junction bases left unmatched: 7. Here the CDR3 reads CASSWDRDNSYEQYF. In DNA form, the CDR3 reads TGTGCCAGCTCATGGGACAGAGACAACTCCTACGAGCAGTACTTC.

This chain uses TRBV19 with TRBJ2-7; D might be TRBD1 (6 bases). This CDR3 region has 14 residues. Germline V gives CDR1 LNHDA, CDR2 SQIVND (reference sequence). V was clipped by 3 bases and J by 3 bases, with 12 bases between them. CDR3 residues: CASSISDRDYEQYF. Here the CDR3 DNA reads TGTGCCAGTAGTATCTCGGACAGAGACTACGAGCAGTACTTC.